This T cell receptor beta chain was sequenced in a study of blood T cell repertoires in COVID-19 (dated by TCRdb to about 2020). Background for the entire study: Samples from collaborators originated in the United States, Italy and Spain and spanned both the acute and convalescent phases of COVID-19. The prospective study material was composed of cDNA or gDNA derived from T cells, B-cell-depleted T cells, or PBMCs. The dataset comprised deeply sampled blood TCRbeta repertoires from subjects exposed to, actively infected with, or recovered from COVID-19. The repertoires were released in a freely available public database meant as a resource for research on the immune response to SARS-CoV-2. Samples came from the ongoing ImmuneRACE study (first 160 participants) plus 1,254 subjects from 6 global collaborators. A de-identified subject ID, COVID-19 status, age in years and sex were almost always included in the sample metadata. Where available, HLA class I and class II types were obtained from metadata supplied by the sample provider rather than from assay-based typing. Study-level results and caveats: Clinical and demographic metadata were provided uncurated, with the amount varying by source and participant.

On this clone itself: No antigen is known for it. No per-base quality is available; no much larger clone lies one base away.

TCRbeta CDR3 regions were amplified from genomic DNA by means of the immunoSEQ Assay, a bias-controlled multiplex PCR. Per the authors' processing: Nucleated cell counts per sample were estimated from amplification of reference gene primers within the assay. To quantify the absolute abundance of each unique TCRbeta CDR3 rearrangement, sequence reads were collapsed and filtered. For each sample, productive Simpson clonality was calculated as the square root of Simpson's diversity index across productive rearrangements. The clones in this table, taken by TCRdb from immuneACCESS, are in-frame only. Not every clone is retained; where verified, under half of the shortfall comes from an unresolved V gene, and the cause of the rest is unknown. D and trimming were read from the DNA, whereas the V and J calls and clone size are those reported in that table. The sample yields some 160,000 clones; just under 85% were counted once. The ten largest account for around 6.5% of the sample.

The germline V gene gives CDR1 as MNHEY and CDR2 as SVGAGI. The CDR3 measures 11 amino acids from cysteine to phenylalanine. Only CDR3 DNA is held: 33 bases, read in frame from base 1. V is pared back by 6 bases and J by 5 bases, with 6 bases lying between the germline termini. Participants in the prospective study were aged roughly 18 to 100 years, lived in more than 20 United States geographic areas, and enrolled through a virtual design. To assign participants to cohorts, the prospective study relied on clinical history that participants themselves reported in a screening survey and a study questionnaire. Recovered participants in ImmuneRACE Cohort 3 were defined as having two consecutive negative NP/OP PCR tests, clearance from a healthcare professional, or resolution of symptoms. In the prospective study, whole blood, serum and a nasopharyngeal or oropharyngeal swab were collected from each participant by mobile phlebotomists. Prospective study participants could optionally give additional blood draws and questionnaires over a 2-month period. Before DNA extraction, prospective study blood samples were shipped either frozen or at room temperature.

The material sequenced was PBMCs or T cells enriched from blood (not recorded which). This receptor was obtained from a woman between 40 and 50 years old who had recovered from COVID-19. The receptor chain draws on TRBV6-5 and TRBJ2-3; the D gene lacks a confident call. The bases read TGTGCCAGCAGGTCAGGAGATACGCAGTATTTT. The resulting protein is CASRSGDTQYF.